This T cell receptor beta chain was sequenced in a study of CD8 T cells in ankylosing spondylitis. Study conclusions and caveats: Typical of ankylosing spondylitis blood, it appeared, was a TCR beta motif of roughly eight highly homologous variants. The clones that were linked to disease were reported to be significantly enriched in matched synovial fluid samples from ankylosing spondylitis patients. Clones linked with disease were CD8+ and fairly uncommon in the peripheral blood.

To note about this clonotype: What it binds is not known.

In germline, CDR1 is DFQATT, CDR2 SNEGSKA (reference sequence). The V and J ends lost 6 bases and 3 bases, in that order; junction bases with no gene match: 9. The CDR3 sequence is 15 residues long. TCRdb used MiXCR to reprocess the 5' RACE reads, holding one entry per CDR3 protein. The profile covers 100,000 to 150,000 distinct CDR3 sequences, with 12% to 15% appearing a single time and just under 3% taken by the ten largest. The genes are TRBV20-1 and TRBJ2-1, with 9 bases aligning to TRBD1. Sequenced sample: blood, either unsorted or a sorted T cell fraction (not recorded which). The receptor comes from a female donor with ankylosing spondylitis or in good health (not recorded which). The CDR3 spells CSARTDRGDYNEQFF. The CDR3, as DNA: TGCAGTGCGAGGACGGACAGGGGAGACTACAATGAGCAGTTCTTC.